This T cell receptor (beta chain) was profiled in a study of a mutant IDH1 vaccine in newly diagnosed glioma. Study as a whole: Once 4-6 weeks had passed after radiotherapy alone, vaccination started, or it started with temozolomide cycles. General study results and limits: Under 95% of patients showed vaccine-induced immune responses across multiple MHC alleles.

Stated time point: week 11, during vaccination. What each vaccine dose contained was 300 ug of mutant IDH1 20-mer peptide, accompanied by topical imiquimod. The V segment lost 0 bases and the J segment 1 base; nucleotides outside the gene matches: 3. This CDR3 region has 16 residues. Germline CDR1 MNHNS, CDR2 SASEGT. The repertoire was sequenced with immunoSEQ multiplex PCR; TCRdb's copy has only in-frame clones and lacks some. The sample consists of tens of thousands of clones, roughly nine tenths of them appearing once. On this clone itself: Its antigen is currently unknown.

The chain links TRBV6-1 to TRBJ2-5, with 9 nucleotides matching TRBD2. The sample consisted of PBMCs, taken from a glioma patient whose treatment included an IDH1 peptide vaccine. The sequence was collected from a woman between 40 and 50 years old with glioma. The CDR3 DNA reads TGTGCCAGCAGTGAAGCTAGCGGGAGCTTCCAAGAGACCCAGTACTTC. Translating gives CASSEASGSFQETQYF.